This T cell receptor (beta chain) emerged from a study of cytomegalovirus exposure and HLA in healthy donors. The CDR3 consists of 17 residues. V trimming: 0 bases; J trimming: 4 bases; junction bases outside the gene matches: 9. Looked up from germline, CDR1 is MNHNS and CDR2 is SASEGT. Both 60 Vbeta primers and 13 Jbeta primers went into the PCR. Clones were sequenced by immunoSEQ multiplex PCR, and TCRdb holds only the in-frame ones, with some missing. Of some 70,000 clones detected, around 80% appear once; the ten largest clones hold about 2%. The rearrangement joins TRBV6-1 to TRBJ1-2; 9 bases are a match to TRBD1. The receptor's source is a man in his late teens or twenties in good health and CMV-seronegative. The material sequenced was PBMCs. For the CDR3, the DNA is TGTGCCAGCAGTGAAGCACCCTGGGGACAGGGTGGCTATGGCTACACCTTC. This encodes CASSEAPWGQGGYGYTF.